This TCR beta chain was sequenced for a study of cytomegalovirus exposure and HLA in healthy donors. The PCR contained 60 Vbeta and 13 Jbeta primers. The data were produced by immunoSEQ multiplex PCR, yet TCRdb's version contains in-frame clones alone and is incomplete. The sample holds about 180,000 clones, around 80% seen once. The sequenced sample consisted of PBMCs. This clonotype was obtained from a young man in good health and CMV-seronegative.

The CDR3 loop is CAILPGQGALGYTF. Here the CDR3 DNA reads TGTGCCATCCTTCCGGGACAGGGGGCGTTGGGCTACACCTTC. The J gene is TRBJ1-2, the V gene TRBV10-3; TRBD1 matches at 12 bases. Germline CDR1 is ENHRY and CDR2 is SYGVKD. The CDR3 consists of 14 residues. Trimming took 8 bases from V and 8 from J; bases not matched to a gene: 9.